This TCR beta chain came from a study of identical twins listed by TCRdb under 2016. Context from the whole study: To test whether fetal clonotypes persist, the study used deep sequencing on TCR alpha and beta repertoires from monozygotic twins, unrelated adults of various ages, and cord blood. To rule out contamination, the twin experiments were replicated at different times with different library preparation protocols. Paper-wide results and their limitations: Zero-insertion analyses could be partly confounded by invariant T cells such as MAIT and iNKT, although diverse VJ usage argued against such confounding for most clonotypes. Fewer insertions were carried by abundant cord blood beta clonotypes, a similar but weaker trend appeared in young adult naive repertoires, and no such trend appeared in memory repertoires. Recombination models systematically underestimated out-of-frame TCR alpha sharing in monozygotic twins but agreed with sharing between unrelated individuals. Excess twin sharing in beta out-of-frame sequences was weaker because fewer shared sequences lowered the signal-to-noise ratio. Compared with coincidental sharing between unrelated individuals, an excess of low generation-probability sequences was observed among out-of-frame TCR alpha sequences shared between twins. Because the same donors could not be followed over many years, the conclusions relied on cross-sectional statistical analysis.

Receptor amplification or capture employed 5' RACE. The reads were generated on an Illumina HiSeq 2000. Template switching introduced a universal primer binding site; the final cDNA contained a unique molecular identifier, enabling accurate counting of TCR cDNA molecules. First-strand cDNA for TCR alpha and beta chains was synthesized from specific primers in the conserved constant-segment region. To control for contamination, every cDNA library carried two barcodes: a SMART-Mk sample barcode plus Illumina barcodes. TruSeq adapter sequences, together with Illumina sample barcodes, were added in two successive PCR steps. Sequencing of the TCR alpha and beta cDNA libraries was done on the Illumina HiSeq platform using custom primers. The paper's data handling went like this. Unique molecular identifiers were extracted from raw reads with MiGEC, and CDR3 positions were determined with MiXCR. For each individual, recombination models were inferred using an EM algorithm with the repgenHMM and IGoR tools. The tcR package in R was used for shared clonotype analysis, with sharing normalized by the product of cloneset sizes. To study raw recombination without the effects of thymic and clonal selection, out-of-frame nonproductive sequences were analyzed. TCRdb reran the public reads through fastp at Q25 and MiXCR, keeping productive beta chains. Rows are combined by CDR3 protein, so each entry shows the most common genes and DNA. These V and J calls rely on TCRdb rather than the paper's analysis. The sample table shows some 1,700,000 distinct CDR3 sequences, and about 31% are seen once. The ten largest clones take up about 0.3% of the sample.

To note about this clonotype: Its antigen is unknown. No base-level quality is on record; no much larger clone is a single base apart.

Only healthy Caucasian donors were included. Including cysteine and phenylalanine, the CDR3 has 18 amino acids. Only CDR3 DNA remains: 54 bases, in frame from the first base. Trimming removed 1 base from V and 6 bases from J; the gene matches leave 12 bases unexplained. Per the germline V gene, SGHTA is the CDR1 and FQGNSA is the CDR2. The source of this sequence is a newborn girl in good health. Material for sequencing was cord blood. The chain is encoded by TRBV7-2 joined to TRBJ2-1, and 10 junctional nucleotides match TRBD2. The DNA sequence is TGTGCCAGCAGCTTAGTGGGTCTAGCGGGGGATCTTGGCAATGAGCAGTTCTTC. It is translated as CASSLVGLAGDLGNEQFF. With the rest looked up from the reference TRBV7-2 and TRBJ2-1 genes rather than sequenced, the full variable domain is GAGVSQSPSNKVTEKGKDVELRCDPISGHTALYWYRQSLGQGLEFLIYFQGNSAPDKSGLPSDRFSAERTGGSVSTLTIQRTQQEDSAVYLCASSLVGLAGDLGNEQFFGPGTRLTVL.